The clone carrying this T cell receptor (beta chain) was detected a few times. Its antigen is undetermined. Germline CDR1 reads SGDLS; CDR2 reads YYNGEE. Germline trimming cut 4 bases from V and 7 bases from J; bases unmatched to any gene: 10. The length of the CDR3 is 16 residues. The study ran its PCR with 60 Vbeta and 13 Jbeta primers. The assay was immunoSEQ multiplex PCR, and TCRdb's table has in-frame clones only and misses some. The sample includes about 110,000 clones, 70% to 75% of them seen just once. These data originate in a study of cytomegalovirus exposure and HLA in healthy donors. Across the study: Early release data held approximately 81 million unique TCRs from HLA-typed donors.

General observations from the study: The productive fraction for most TCR beta V segments was about 90% or about 30% in an earlier analysis.

The sequencing input was PBMCs. V gene TRBV9 combines with J gene TRBJ2-1, with 11 bases matching TRBD2. This TCR was sampled from a female donor in good health and CMV-seronegative. DNA for the CDR3: TGTGCCAGCAGCCCCCAAGGACTAGCGGGTCTTAATGAGCAGTTCTTC. Translation: CASSPQGLAGLNEQFF.